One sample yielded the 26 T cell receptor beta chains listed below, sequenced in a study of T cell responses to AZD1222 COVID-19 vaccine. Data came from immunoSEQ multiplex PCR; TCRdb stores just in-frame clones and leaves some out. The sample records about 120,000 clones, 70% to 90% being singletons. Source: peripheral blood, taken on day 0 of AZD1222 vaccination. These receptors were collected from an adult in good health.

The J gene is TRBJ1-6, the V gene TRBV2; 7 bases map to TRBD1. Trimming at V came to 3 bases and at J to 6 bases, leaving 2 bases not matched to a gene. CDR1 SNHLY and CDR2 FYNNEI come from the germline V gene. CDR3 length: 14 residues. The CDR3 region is CASSETGSNSPLHF. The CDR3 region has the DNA TGTGCCAGCAGTGAGACAGGGAGTAATTCACCCCTCCACTTT.

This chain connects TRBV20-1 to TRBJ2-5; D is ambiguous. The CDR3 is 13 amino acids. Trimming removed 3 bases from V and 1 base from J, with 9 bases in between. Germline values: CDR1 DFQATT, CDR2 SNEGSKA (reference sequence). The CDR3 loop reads CSASPAAQETQYF. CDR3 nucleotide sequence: TGCAGTGCTAGTCCGGCGGCCCAAGAGACCCAGTACTTC.

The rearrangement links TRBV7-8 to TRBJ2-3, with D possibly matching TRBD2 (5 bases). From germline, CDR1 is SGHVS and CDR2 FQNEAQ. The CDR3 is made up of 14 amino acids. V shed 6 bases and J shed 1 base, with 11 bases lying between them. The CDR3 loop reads CASSTDWGTDTQYF. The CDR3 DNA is TGTGCCAGCAGTACGGACTGGGGCACAGATACGCAGTATTTT. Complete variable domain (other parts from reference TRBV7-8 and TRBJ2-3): GAGVSQSPRYKVAKRGQDVALRCDPISGHVSLFWYQQALGQGPEFLTYFQNEAQLDKSGLPSDRFFAERPEGSVSTLKIQRTQQEDSAVYLCASSTDWGTDTQYFGPGTRLTVL.

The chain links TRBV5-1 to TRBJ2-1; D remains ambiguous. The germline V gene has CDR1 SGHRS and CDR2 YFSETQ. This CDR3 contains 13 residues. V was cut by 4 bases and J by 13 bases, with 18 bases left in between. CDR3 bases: TGCGCCAGCAGCCGTGGGAATTCATACCCACAGTTCTTC. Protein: CASSRGNSYPQFF.

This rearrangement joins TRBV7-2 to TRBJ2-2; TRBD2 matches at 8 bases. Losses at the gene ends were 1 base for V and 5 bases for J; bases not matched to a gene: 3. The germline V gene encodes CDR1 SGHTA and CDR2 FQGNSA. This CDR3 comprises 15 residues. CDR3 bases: TGTGCCAGCAGCTTAGTAGCGGGGAATACCGGGGAGCTGTTTTTT. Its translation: CASSLVAGNTGELFF.

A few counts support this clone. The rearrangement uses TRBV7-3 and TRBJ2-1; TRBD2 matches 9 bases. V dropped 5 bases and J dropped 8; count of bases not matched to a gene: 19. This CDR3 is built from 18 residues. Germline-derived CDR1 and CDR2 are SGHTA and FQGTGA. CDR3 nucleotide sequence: TGTGCCAGCAGCCCCGCGGGTTTTGCGGGGGGGATCGACGATGAGCAGTTCTTC. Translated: CASSPAGFAGGIDDEQFF. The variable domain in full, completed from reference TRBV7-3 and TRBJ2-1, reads GAGVSQTPSNKVTEKGKYVELRCDPISGHTALYWYRQSLGQGPEFLIYFQGTGAADDSGLPNDRFFAVRPEGSVSTLKIQRTERGDSAVYLCASSPAGFAGGIDDEQFFGPGTRLTVL.

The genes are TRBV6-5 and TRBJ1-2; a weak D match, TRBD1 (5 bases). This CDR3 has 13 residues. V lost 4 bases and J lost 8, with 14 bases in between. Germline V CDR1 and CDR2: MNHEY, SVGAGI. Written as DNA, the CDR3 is TGTGCCAGCAGTTTAGGGGAGGGTGCGGGCTACACCTTC. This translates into CASSLGEGAGYTF.

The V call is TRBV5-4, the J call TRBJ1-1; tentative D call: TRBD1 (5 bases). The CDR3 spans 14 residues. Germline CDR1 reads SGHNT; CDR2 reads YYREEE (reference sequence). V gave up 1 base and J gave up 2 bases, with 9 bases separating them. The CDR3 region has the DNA TGTGCCAGCAGCTTGAAGGGGCCTAACACTGAAGCTTTCTTT. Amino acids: CASSLKGPNTEAFF.

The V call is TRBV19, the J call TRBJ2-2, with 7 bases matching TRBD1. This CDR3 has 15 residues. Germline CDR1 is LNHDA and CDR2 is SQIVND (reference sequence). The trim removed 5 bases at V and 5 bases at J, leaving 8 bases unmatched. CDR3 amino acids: CASSSFRGRTGELFF. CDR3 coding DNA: TGTGCCAGTAGTTCTTTCAGGGGGAGAACCGGGGAGCTGTTTTTT.

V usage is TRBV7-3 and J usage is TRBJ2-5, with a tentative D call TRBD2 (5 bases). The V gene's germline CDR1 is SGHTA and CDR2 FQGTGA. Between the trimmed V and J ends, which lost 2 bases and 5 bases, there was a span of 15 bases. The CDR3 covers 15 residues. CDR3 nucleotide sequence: TGTGCCAGCAGCTTAGCAGGAGGAGACTGGGAGACCCAGTACTTC. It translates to CASSLAGGDWETQYF.

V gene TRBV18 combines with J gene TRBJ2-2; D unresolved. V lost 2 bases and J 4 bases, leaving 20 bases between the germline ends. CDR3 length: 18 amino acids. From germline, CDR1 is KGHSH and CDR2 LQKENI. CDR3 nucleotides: TGTGCCAGCTCACCAACCCTATTCGTGACGGCTCCCACCGGGGAGCTGTTTTTT. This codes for CASSPTLFVTAPTGELFF. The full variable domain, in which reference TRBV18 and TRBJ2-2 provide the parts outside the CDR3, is NAGVMQNPRHLVRRRGQEARLRCSPMKGHSHVYWYRQLPEEGLKFMVYLQKENIIDESGMPKERFSAEFPKEGPSILRIQQVVRGDSAAYFCASSPTLFVTAPTGELFFGEGSRLTVL.

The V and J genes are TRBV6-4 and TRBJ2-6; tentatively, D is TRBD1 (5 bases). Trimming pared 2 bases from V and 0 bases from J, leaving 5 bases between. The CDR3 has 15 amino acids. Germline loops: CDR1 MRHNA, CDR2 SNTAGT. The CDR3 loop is CASSDDSSGANVLTF. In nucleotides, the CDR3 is TGTGCCAGCAGTGACGACAGCTCTGGGGCCAACGTCCTGACTTTC.

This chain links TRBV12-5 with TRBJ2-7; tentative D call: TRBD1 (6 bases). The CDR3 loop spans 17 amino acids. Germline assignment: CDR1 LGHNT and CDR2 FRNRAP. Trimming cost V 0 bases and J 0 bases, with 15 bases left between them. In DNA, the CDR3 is TGTGCTAGTGGTTTGGTAGGTAAGACAGGCAGCTCCTACGAGCAGTACTTC. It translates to CASGLVGKTGSSYEQYF.

CDR3 nucleotides: TGCGCCAGCAGTGAAGGACGTGTTTCACCCCTCCACTTT. This gives the protein CASSEGRVSPLHF. The chain joins TRBV10-2 to TRBJ1-6; D unclear. V lost 3 bases and J 9 bases, leaving 9 bases between the germline ends. This CDR3 comprises 13 residues. The germline gives CDR1 WSHSY, CDR2 SAAADI.

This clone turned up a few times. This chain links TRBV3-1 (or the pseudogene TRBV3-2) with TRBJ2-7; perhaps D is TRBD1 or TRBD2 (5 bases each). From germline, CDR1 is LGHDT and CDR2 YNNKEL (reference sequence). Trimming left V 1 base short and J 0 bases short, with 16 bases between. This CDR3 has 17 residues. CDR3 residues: CASSQVQGKGSSYEQYF. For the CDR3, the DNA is TGTGCCAGCAGCCAAGTTCAAGGGAAGGGGAGCTCCTACGAGCAGTACTTC.

The CDR3 nucleotides read TGCGCCAGCAGCTTGGCAGGGGAAGGCTACACCTTC. It translates to CASSLAGEGYTF. The chain is built from TRBV5-1 and TRBJ1-2; a weak D match, TRBD1 (6 bases). The germline gives CDR1 SGHRS, CDR2 YFSETQ. Trimming took off 0 bases at V and 8 bases at J, with 8 bases between the two ends. The CDR3 consists of 12 residues.

The CDR3, as DNA: TGTGCCAGCAGCTTTGATAACAGGGGGCGCGGTGGCTACACCTTC. It yields the protein CASSFDNRGRGGYTF. The gene calls are TRBV5-6 and TRBJ1-2; 9 nucleotides match TRBD1. Germline V CDR1 and CDR2: SGHDT, YYEEEE. The CDR3 length is 15 residues. Trimming at V came to 2 bases and at J to 7 bases, leaving 9 bases not matched to a gene.

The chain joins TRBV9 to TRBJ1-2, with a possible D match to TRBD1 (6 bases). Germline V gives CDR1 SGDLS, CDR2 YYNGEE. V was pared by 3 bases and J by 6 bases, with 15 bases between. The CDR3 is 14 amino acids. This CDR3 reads CASSGNQGLNGYTF. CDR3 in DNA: TGTGCCAGCAGCGGGAACCAGGGGTTAAATGGCTACACCTTC.

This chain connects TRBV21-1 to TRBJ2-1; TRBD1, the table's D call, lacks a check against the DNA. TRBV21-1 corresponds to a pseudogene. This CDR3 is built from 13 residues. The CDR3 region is CASDRGAHNEQFF. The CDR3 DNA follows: TGTGCCAGCGACAGGGGGGCCCACAATGAGCAGTTCTTC.

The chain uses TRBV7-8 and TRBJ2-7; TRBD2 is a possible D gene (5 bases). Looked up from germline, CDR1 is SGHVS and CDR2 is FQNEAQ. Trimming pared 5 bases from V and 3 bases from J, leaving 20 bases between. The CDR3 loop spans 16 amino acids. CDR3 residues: CASSLPRVEVNYEQYF. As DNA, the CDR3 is TGTGCCAGCAGCCTCCCCCGGGTGGAGGTTAACTACGAGCAGTACTTC.

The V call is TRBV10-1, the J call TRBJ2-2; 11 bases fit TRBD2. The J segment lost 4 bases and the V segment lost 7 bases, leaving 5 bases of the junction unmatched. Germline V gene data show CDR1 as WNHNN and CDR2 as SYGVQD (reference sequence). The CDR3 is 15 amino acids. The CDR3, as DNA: TGCGCCAGCATGGCTAGCGGGGGGACCACCGGGGAGCTGTTTTTT. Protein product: CASMASGGTTGELFF.

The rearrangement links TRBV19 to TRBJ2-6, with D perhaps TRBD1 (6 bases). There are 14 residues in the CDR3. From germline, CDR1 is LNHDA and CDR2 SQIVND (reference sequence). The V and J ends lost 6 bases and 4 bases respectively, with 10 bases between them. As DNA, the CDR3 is TGTGCCAGTAGGCGGACAGAAGGGGCCAACGTCCTGACTTTC. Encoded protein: CASRRTEGANVLTF. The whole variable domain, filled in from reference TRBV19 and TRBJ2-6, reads DGGITQSPKYLFRKEGQNVTLSCEQNLNHDAMYWYRQDPGQGLRLIYYSQIVNDFQKGDIAEGYSVSREKKESFPLTVTSAQKNPTAFYLCASRRTEGANVLTFGAGSRLTVL.

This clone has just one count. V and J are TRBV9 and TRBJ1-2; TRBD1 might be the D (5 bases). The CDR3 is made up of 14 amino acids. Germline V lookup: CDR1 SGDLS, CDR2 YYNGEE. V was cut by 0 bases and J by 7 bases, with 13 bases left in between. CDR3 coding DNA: TGTGCCAGCAGCGTAGGAGGGTCCGGGGGTGGCTACACCTTC. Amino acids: CASSVGGSGGGYTF.

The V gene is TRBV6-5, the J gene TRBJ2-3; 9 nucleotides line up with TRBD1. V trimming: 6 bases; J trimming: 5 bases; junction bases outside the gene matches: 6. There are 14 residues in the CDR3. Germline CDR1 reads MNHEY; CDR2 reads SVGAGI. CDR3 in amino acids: CASRGTGRVDTQYF. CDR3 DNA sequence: TGTGCCAGCAGGGGGACAGGGCGGGTAGATACGCAGTATTTT.

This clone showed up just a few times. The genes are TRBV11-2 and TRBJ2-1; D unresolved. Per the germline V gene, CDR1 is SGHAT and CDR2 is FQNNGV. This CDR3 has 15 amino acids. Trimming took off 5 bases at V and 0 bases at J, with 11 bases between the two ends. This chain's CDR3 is CASSRRESSYNEQFF. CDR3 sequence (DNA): TGTGCCAGCAGCCGTAGAGAAAGCTCCTACAATGAGCAGTTCTTC.

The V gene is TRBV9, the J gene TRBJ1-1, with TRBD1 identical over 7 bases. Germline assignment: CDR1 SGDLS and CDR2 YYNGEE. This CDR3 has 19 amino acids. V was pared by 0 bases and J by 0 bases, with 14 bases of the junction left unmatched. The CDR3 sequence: CASSVVPGGSGTMNTEAFF. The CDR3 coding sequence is TGTGCCAGCAGCGTAGTCCCAGGGGGATCCGGGACAATGAACACTGAAGCTTTCTTT. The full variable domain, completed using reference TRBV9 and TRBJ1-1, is DSGVTQTPKHLITATGQRVTLRCSPRSGDLSVYWYQQSLDQGLQFLIQYYNGEERAKGNILERFSAQQFPDLHSELNLSSLELGDSALYFCASSVVPGGSGTMNTEAFFGQGTRLTVV.